This T cell receptor beta chain comes out of a study of blood T cells in healthy people across ages. General study findings and limits: It was found that TCR beta diversity correlated strongly with the percentage of naive T cells. Greater diversity and more naive CD4+ cells were seen in long-lived donors than in aged donors.

Each donor's blood draw was roughly 10 milliliters of peripheral blood. The authors isolated at least 6.5 million PBMCs per sample. Per germline, CDR1 SEHNR and CDR2 FQNEAQ (reference sequence). The CDR3 loop spans 16 amino acids. A sample-barcoded 5' primer and a J-beta primer mix were used in a second PCR of roughly 7 to 12 cycles. TCRdb re-derived calls from the 5' RACE reads in MiXCR, one entry per CDR3 protein. The sample holds about 1.6 million distinct CDR3 sequences; around 36% are singletons and the top ten take approximately 11%. Regarding this clonotype: Antigen: not known. Compared with germline, one end of the junction differs, possibly owing to a read error.

This chain uses TRBV7-9 with TRBJ2-4; 7 bases are a match to TRBD2. The DNA end is a closer match to TRBJ2-7, so the J assignment may be wrong. Input material: blood. The origin of this receptor is a woman aged 25 to 45 in good health. The CDR3 here is CASSAYRDGTTYEQYF. DNA of the CDR3: TGTGCTAGCAGCGCCTACCGGGACGGGACTACCTACGAGCAGTACTTC.